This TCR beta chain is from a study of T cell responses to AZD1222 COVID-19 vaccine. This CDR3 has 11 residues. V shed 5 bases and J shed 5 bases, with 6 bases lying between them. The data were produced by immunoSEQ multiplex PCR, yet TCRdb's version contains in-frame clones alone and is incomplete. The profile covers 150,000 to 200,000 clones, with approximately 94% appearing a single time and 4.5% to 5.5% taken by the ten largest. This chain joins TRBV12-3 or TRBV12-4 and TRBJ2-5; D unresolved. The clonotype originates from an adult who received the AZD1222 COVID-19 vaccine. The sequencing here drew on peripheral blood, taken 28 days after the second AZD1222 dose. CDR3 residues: CASSPRETQYF. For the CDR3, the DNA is TGTGCCAGCAGTCCACGGGAGACCCAGTACTTC.